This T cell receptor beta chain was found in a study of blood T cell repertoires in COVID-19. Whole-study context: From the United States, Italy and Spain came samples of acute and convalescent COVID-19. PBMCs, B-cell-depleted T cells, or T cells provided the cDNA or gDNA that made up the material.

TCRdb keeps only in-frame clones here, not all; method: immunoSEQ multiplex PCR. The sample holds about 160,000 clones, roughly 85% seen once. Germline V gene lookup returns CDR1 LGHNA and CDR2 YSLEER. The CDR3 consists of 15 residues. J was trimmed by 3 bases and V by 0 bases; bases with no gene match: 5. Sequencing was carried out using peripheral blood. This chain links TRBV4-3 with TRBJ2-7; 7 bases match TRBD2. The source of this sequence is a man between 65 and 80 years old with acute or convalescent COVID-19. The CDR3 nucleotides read TGCGCCAGCAGCCAAGAGGGAGGGGTCGGCTACGAGCAGTACTTC. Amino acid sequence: CASSQEGGVGYEQYF.